The 14 T cell receptor beta chains below come from one sample, sequenced in a study of T cell changes during pregnancy in multiple sclerosis. Method: immunoSEQ multiplex PCR; TCRdb's copy keeps in-frame clones and lacks some. Of about 60,000 clones in the sample, over 90% are singletons; the top ten hold 0.85%. This specimen was peripheral blood, taken in the first trimester of pregnancy. These receptors were obtained from a female donor with multiple sclerosis, enrolled in a pregnancy study.

The gene calls are TRBV27 and TRBJ2-5, with 7 bases fitting TRBD1. V shed 4 bases, J shed 7 bases, and the junction held 9 bases outside the gene matches. Germline V gene data show CDR1 as MNHEY and CDR2 as SMNVEV (reference sequence). This CDR3 has 14 amino acids. As DNA, the CDR3 is TGTGCCAGCAGTTCCTACAGGGGACGGGGGACCCAGTACTTC. This codes for CASSSYRGRGTQYF.

There are a few counts of this clone. The chain has TRBV4-2 and TRBJ1-1, with 7 bases matching TRBD1. The length of the CDR3 is 15 residues. Per the germline V gene, CDR1 is LGHNA and CDR2 is YNFKEQ. Trimming took 0 bases from V and 6 from J; bases not matched to a gene: 7. The CDR3 protein is CASSQDRGGLAEAFF. DNA of the CDR3: TGTGCCAGCAGCCAAGATCGAGGGGGCCTAGCTGAAGCTTTCTTT.

The gene calls are TRBV7-2 and TRBJ2-2, with no clear D. The V and J ends lost 1 base and 6 bases respectively, with 15 bases between them. This CDR3 region has 16 residues. CDR1 and CDR2 from the germline V gene are SGHTA and FQGNSA. The CDR3 DNA is TGTGCCAGCAGCTTAGTACCTAGATCCGAATCCGGGGAGCTGTTTTTT. It yields the protein CASSLVPRSESGELFF.

The chain is built from TRBV27 and TRBJ1-2, with 7 bases that match TRBD1. Germline CDR1 and CDR2: MNHEY and SMNVEV (reference sequence). This CDR3 has 17 amino acids. Losses at the gene ends were 2 bases for V and 0 bases for J; bases not matched to a gene: 9. The CDR3 spells CASSLRTGAKANYGYTF. The CDR3 nucleotides are TGTGCCAGCAGTTTACGAACAGGGGCGAAAGCTAACTATGGCTACACCTTC.

This CDR3 is CASSSPGQASYEQYF. The CDR3 DNA sequence: TGTGCCAGCAGTTCTCCGGGACAGGCTTCCTACGAGCAGTACTTC. The rearrangement uses TRBV27 and TRBJ2-7, with 8 bases fitting TRBD1. Germline-derived CDR1 and CDR2 are MNHEY and SMNVEV (reference sequence). This CDR3 is built from 15 residues. V shed 4 bases, J shed 1 base, and the junction held 6 bases outside the gene matches.

The V and J genes are TRBV6-1 and TRBJ2-1, with D possibly being TRBD2 (7 bases). Germline CDR1 is MNHNS and CDR2 is SASEGT. The CDR3 is made up of 16 amino acids. V lost 2 bases to trimming and J lost 1 base, with 12 bases between them. The CDR3 sequence: CASSERGGRSYNEQFF. The DNA of the CDR3 is TGTGCCAGCAGTGAAAGGGGGGGCAGGTCCTACAATGAGCAGTTCTTC.

Comment on this clone: Other DNA sequences in the sample encode the same CDR3. J is TRBJ2-3 and V is TRBV9, with TRBD2 matching over 9 bases. Germline values: CDR1 SGDLS, CDR2 YYNGEE. V gave up 0 bases and J gave up 4 bases; unmatched junction bases: 3. The length of the CDR3 is 15 residues. CDR3 nucleotide sequence: TGTGCCAGCAGCGTAGCTGCGGGGGGGCCAGATACGCAGTATTTT. Translating it yields CASSVAAGGPDTQYF. Complete variable domain (other parts from reference TRBV9 and TRBJ2-3): DSGVTQTPKHLITATGQRVTLRCSPRSGDLSVYWYQQSLDQGLQFLIQYYNGEERAKGNILERFSAQQFPDLHSELNLSSLELGDSALYFCASSVAAGGPDTQYFGPGTRLTVL.

The J gene is TRBJ1-4, the V gene TRBV30; D is undetermined. With 4 bases removed from V and 0 bases from J, the gap between germline ends came to 12 bases. This CDR3 spans 15 amino acids. The germline gives CDR1 GTSNPN, CDR2 SVGIG (reference sequence). The CDR3 loop reads CAWTTGYSTNEKLFF. The DNA of the CDR3 is TGTGCCTGGACCACCGGTTACTCAACTAATGAAAAACTGTTTTTT.

The gene calls are TRBV6-5 and TRBJ1-1; D remains ambiguous. This CDR3 comprises 14 residues. V lost 8 bases and J lost 0, with 13 bases in between. Germline assignment: CDR1 MNHEY and CDR2 SVGAGI. The CDR3, as DNA: TGTGCCAGCCAGACCGGCGGAATGAACACTGAAGCTTTCTTT. Residues: CASQTGGMNTEAFF.

In DNA, the CDR3 is TGTGCCAGCAGCGGGTTCGCGAGAACAGATACGCAGTATTTT. Translation gives CASSGFARTDTQYF. The chain employs TRBV9 and TRBJ2-3; D uncertain. Trimming cost V 3 bases and J 3 bases, with 11 bases left between them. CDR3 length: 14 residues. CDR1 is SGDLS and CDR2 is YYNGEE in the germline V gene.

As DNA, the CDR3 is TGTGCCAGCAGCTTAGCAGGGACAGGGGGCGTCGGCTACACCTTC. This encodes CASSLAGTGGVGYTF. The rearrangement links TRBV7-8 to TRBJ1-2; TRBD1 agrees at 12 bases. Unmatched junction bases numbered 4, after V lost 0 bases and J lost 8 bases. The CDR3 covers 15 residues. CDR1 is SGHVS and CDR2 is FQNEAQ in the germline V gene.

This chain joins TRBV12-5 and TRBJ1-5, with TRBD1 as a possible D gene (5 bases). Trimming removed 6 bases at V and 0 bases at J, with 12 bases between. The germline CDR1 and CDR2 sequences are LGHNT and FRNRAP. The CDR3 runs 15 residues. CDR3 in DNA: TGTGCTAGTGGGGCTACAGGTTATAGCAATCAGCCCCAGCATTTT. It is translated as CASGATGYSNQPQHF.

The chain joins TRBV6-5 to TRBJ2-7, with D possibly matching TRBD1 (6 bases). The germline CDR1 and CDR2 sequences are MNHEY and SVGAGI. This CDR3 has 14 amino acids. Trimming left V 6 bases short and J 2 bases short, with 14 bases between. The DNA for the CDR3 is TGTGCCAGCAGCCTAATGGGGACAACCTACGAGCAGTACTTC. Protein: CASSLMGTTYEQYF.

The chain combines TRBV7-9 with TRBJ2-3, with TRBD2 matching 11 bases. Per germline, CDR1 SEHNR and CDR2 FQNEAQ (reference sequence). The CDR3 consists of 15 residues. The ends lost 9 bases at V and 3 bases at J; junction bases unmatched: 8. CDR3 coding DNA: TGTGCCAGTGCCGTCGCTAGCGGGGGGACAGATACGCAGTATTTT. Protein product: CASAVASGGTDTQYF.